This entry features one TCR beta chain sequence. What it binds is unknown. The sample is drawn from a study of identical twins. Study-level results: Shared out-of-frame alpha sequences (those common to twins) showed excess low generation probability.

Trimming removed 4 bases at V and 4 bases at J, with 12 bases between. The CDR3 has 15 amino acids. Per the germline V gene, CDR1 is KGHDR and CDR2 is SFDVKD. cDNA molecules carried unique molecular identifiers, and template switching added a universal primer site. TCRdb analysed the 5' RACE reads with MiXCR anew, one entry per CDR3 protein. This sample carries 470,000 or so distinct CDR3 sequences, more than 20% of them seen once, and the ten largest clones take about 2.9%. These data were also reused for a study on T cells expressing NK-cell markers. That publication notes: Among eight sequenced donors, seven carried HCMV seropositivity while one was seronegative.

The sequenced sample consisted of CD4+ T cells sorted from blood. The clonotype originates from a woman younger than 30 in good health. This sequence joins TRBV24-1 and TRBJ1-4, with D perhaps TRBD1 (5 bases). CDR3 bases: TGTGCCACCAGTGACCCCAGGGAGGGTAATGAAAAACTGTTTTTT. As protein: CATSDPREGNEKLFF.